These T cell receptor beta chains were read from a single sample in a study of cytomegalovirus exposure and HLA in healthy donors. The table came from immunoSEQ multiplex PCR; TCRdb's copy has only in-frame clones and leaves some out. Altogether 150,000 or so clones are present, approximately 84% being singletons, with the ten largest covering 2% to 2.5%. Source material: PBMCs. These receptors all come from a woman in her late teens or twenties in good health and CMV-seronegative. Both conserved end residues are part of each CDR3. Each record gives: V gene, CDR3 length, J gene, clone size, D gene, CDR3 protein, CDR3 DNA. The D gene is left open where the match is weak. Not all rows give a size; the values are once, few, many and, for expanded clones, a class.

TRBV19,15,TRBJ1-6,once,NA,CASSIGEVIASPLHF,TGTGCCAGTAGTATAGGGGAGGTCATCGCCTCACCCCTCCACTTT
TRBV7-2,14,TRBJ1-1,NA,NA,CASSLVAGRAEAFF,TGTGCCAGCAGCTTAGTTGCTGGGCGGGCTGAAGCTTTCTTT
TRBV4-2,14,TRBJ2-1,NA,TRBD2,CASSQFTSDNEQFF,TGTGCCAGCAGCCAGTTTACTAGCGACAATGAGCAGTTCTTC
TRBV4-2,14,TRBJ1-2,NA,NA,CASSQDHRNYGYTF,TGTGCCAGCAGCCAAGACCACAGGAACTATGGCTACACCTTC
TRBV4-2,16,TRBJ2-1,few,TRBD2,CASSQDGAGAYNEQFF,TGTGCCAGCAGCCAAGATGGTGCGGGAGCCTACAATGAGCAGTTCTTC
TRBV11-3,14,TRBJ2-1,NA,TRBD1,CASSPHRGVNEQFF,TGTGCCAGCAGCCCTCACAGGGGTGTTAATGAGCAGTTCTTC
TRBV9,12,TRBJ2-7,NA,NA,CASSATGEEQYF,TGTGCCAGCAGCGCAACAGGAGAGGAGCAGTACTTC
TRBV7-9,12,TRBJ1-2,NA,NA,CASELEYYGYTF,TGTGCCAGCGAACTCGAGTACTATGGCTACACCTTC
TRBV19,14,TRBJ1-1,NA,TRBD1,CASSRDRANTEAFF,TGTGCCAGTAGTCGGGACAGGGCAAACACTGAAGCTTTCTTT
TRBV6-5,13,TRBJ2-7,NA,TRBD1,CASRPAGGNEQYF,TGTGCCAGCAGACCCGCAGGGGGTAACGAGCAGTACTTC
TRBV30,14,TRBJ1-5,NA,NA,CAWTKADRSQPQHF,TGTGCCTGGACAAAGGCCGACAGGAGTCAGCCCCAGCATTTT
TRBV4-1,17,TRBJ2-2,NA,TRBD1,CASSHLSRDRGLGELFF,TGCGCCAGCAGCCACCTTAGCCGGGACAGGGGGCTTGGGGAGCTGTTTTTT
TRBV7-2,14,TRBJ1-3,NA,TRBD1,CASSPGDRGNTIYF,TGTGCCAGCAGCCCGGGGGACAGGGGAAACACCATATATTTT
TRBV5-1,11,TRBJ2-7,NA,NA,CASSFGYEQYF,TGCGCCAGCAGCTTCGGTTACGAGCAGTACTTC
TRBV5-1,16,TRBJ1-3,once,NA,CASSLGTPYSGNTIYF,TGCGCCAGCAGCTTAGGGACTCCTTACTCTGGAAACACCATATATTTT
TRBV25-1,13,TRBJ2-6,few,NA,CASSRGWGEVLTF,TGTGCCAGCAGCCGGGGGTGGGGGGAAGTCCTGACTTTC
TRBV6-5,13,TRBJ2-7,few,NA,CASSKGGSYEQYF,TGTGCCAGCAGCAAAGGAGGATCCTACGAGCAGTACTTC
TRBV6-5,13,TRBJ1-4,NA,NA,CASSRQTSEKLFF,TGTGCCAGCTCCCGACAGACGAGTGAAAAACTGTTTTTT
TRBV18,19,TRBJ2-4,NA,TRBD2,CASSPPLLAGALAKNIQYF,TGTGCCAGCTCACCACCTCTCCTAGCGGGGGCCCTAGCCAAAAACATTCAGTACTTC
TRBV5-1,14,TRBJ1-5,NA,NA,CASSGQKGNQPQHF,TGCGCCAGCAGTGGACAGAAGGGCAATCAGCCCCAGCATTTT
TRBV18,14,TRBJ1-2,NA,NA,CAAGRRGANYGYTF,TGTGCCGCAGGCCGGAGGGGAGCTAACTATGGCTACACCTTC
TRBV7-6,16,TRBJ2-3,NA,NA,CASSSAWRTLTDTQYF,TGTGCCAGCAGCTCCGCTTGGAGAACGCTCACAGATACGCAGTATTTT
TRBV4-1,17,TRBJ2-3,NA,NA,CASSRRRWGDGTDTQYF,TGCGCCAGCAGCCGCCGGCGATGGGGGGACGGCACAGATACGCAGTATTTT
TRBV6-5,13,TRBJ2-4,NA,NA,CASSRRLSDIQYF,TGTGCCAGCAGTCGAAGATTATCGGACATTCAGTACTTC
TRBV6-5,15,TRBJ1-4,NA,TRBD1,CASSPRDRAKVQLFF,TGTGCCAGCAGCCCCAGGGACAGGGCCAAGGTGCAACTGTTTTTT
TRBV30,13,TRBJ2-7,NA,NA,CAWSPGGNYEQYF,TGTGCCTGGAGTCCCGGGGGAAACTACGAGCAGTACTTC
TRBV6-1,13,TRBJ1-2,NA,NA,CASTRTAGEGYTF,TGTGCCAGCACCCGCACGGCCGGGGAAGGCTACACCTTC
TRBV4-1,14,TRBJ2-2,NA,TRBD2,CASSQRGTAGELFF,TGCGCCAGCAGCCAGCGGGGGACTGCCGGGGAGCTGTTTTTT
TRBV4-3,13,TRBJ2-7,NA,NA,CASSEGHSYEQYF,TGCGCCAGCAGCGAAGGACACTCCTACGAGCAGTACTTC
TRBV12-5,17,TRBJ2-5,NA,TRBD1,CASGLVGGTGGAETQYF,TGTGCTAGTGGTTTGGTCGGGGGGACAGGGGGCGCGGAGACCCAGTACTTC
TRBV28,13,TRBJ1-2,NA,TRBD1,CASSLTGSYGYTF,TGTGCCAGCAGTTTGACAGGGAGTTATGGCTACACCTTC
TRBV15,12,TRBJ2-7,NA,TRBD2,CATSRLAGEQYF,TGTGCCACCAGCAGACTAGCGGGGGAGCAGTACTTC
TRBV5-1,15,TRBJ1-2,NA,NA,CASSLDPGMDYGYTF,TGCGCCAGCAGCTTGGATCCGGGAATGGACTATGGCTACACCTTC
TRBV5-1,13,TRBJ2-7,NA,NA,CASSGQDYAEQYF,TGCGCCAGCAGCGGGCAGGACTACGCCGAGCAGTACTTC
TRBV7-9,12,TRBJ2-7,NA,NA,CASSAEGYEQYF,TGTGCCAGCAGCGCCGAGGGCTACGAGCAGTACTTC
TRBV6-1,12,TRBJ2-2,NA,TRBD2,CASSEGREGLFF,TGTGCCAGCAGTGAGGGCAGGGAGGGGCTGTTTTTT
TRBV2,15,TRBJ2-1,NA,NA,CASKLEGASYNEQFF,TGTGCCAGCAAACTGGAGGGGGCCTCCTACAATGAGCAGTTCTTC
TRBV6-5,16,TRBJ1-4,NA,TRBD1,CASSSLPGQGTEKLFF,TGTGCCAGCAGTTCCTTACCGGGACAGGGAACTGAAAAACTGTTTTTT
TRBV4-2,16,TRBJ2-7,once,TRBD1,CASSQMIRDRGNEQYF,TGTGCCAGCAGCCAGATGATCCGGGACAGGGGAAACGAGCAGTACTTC
TRBV2,14,TRBJ2-5,NA,NA,CASSTTGPLREQYF,TGTGCCAGCAGTACGACAGGTCCCTTACGAGAGCAGTACTTC
TRBV7-9,15,TRBJ1-2,NA,TRBD1,CASSSTTGTIYGYTF,TGTGCCAGCAGCTCAACGACAGGGACGATCTATGGCTACACCTTC
TRBV10-3,14,TRBJ1-1,once,NA,CAITDVPGGTEAFF,TGTGCCATCACCGACGTACCGGGGGGAACTGAAGCTTTCTTT
TRBV14,14,TRBJ2-5,once,NA,CASSQDLFGETQYF,TGTGCCAGCAGCCAAGATCTCTTCGGGGAGACCCAGTACTTC
TRBV2,15,TRBJ2-4,NA,TRBD1,CAKGNRGLAKNIQYF,TGTGCCAAGGGGAACAGGGGCCTAGCCAAAAACATTCAGTACTTC
TRBV5-5,14,TRBJ1-5,NA,TRBD1,CASSLDREDQPQHF,TGTGCCAGCAGCTTAGACAGGGAAGATCAGCCCCAGCATTTT
TRBV7-9,14,TRBJ2-3,NA,NA,CASSLVGKSDTQYF,TGTGCCAGCAGCTTGGTCGGGAAGTCGGATACGCAGTATTTT
TRBV5-1,15,TRBJ2-1,NA,TRBD2,CASSLEIAGYNEQFF,TGCGCCAGCAGCCTGGAGATAGCGGGCTACAATGAGCAGTTCTTC
TRBV10-3,15,TRBJ1-2,NA,TRBD1,CAISERGDRAHGYTF,TGTGCCATCAGTGAGAGGGGGGACAGGGCACATGGCTACACCTTC